This T cell receptor (beta chain) was obtained from a study of response to subunit inactivated influenza vaccine. Germline values: CDR1 SEHNR, CDR2 FQNEAQ (reference sequence). V lost 5 bases, J lost 2 bases, and 9 bases lay in between. The CDR3 totals 14 residues. TCRdb ran MiXCR on the RT-PCR reads and lists one entry per CDR3 protein. The sample lists around 650,000 distinct CDR3 sequences; about a sixth were seen once. This clonotype originated in a man between 45 and 60 years old who received an inactivated influenza vaccine. This chain links TRBV7-9 with TRBJ2-2; a possible D gene is TRBD2 (5 bases). The source material was PBMCs from blood, sampled 11 to 12 days after vaccination. CDR3 loop: CASSVSGNTGELFF. The CDR3 DNA is TGTGCCAGCAGCGTAAGCGGTAACACCGGGGAGCTGTTTTTT. Combining the CDR3 with reference TRBV7-9 and TRBJ2-2 gives the whole variable domain DTGVSQNPRHKITKRGQNVTFRCDPISEHNRLYWYRQTLGQGPEFLTYFQNEAQLEKSRLLSDRFSAERPKGSFSTLEIQRTEQGDSAMYLCASSVSGNTGELFFGEGSRLTVL.